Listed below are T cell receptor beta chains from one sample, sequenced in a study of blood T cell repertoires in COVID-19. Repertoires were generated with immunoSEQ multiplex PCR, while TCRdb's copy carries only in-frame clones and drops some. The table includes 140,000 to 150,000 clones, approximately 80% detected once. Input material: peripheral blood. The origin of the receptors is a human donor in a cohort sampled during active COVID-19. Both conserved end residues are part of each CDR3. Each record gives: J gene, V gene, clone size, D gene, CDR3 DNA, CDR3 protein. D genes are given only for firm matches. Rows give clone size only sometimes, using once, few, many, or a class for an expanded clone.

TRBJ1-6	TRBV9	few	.	TGTGCCAGCAGCGTAGCACCGGACTTGAATTCACCCCTCCACTTT	CASSVAPDLNSPLHF
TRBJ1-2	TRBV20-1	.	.	TGCAGTGCTCGTACATATGGCTACACCTTC	CSARTYGYTF
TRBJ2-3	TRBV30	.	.	TGTGCCTGGAGTTTCTTAGATACGCAGTATTTT	CAWSFLDTQYF
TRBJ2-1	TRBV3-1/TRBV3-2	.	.	TGTGCCAGCAGCCTAAATGACGGGGGTGCATTCTTC	CASSLNDGGAFF
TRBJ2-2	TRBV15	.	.	TGTGCCACCAGCCCCGATGGGGGCGCGTCCGGGGAGCTGTTTTTT	CATSPDGGASGELFF
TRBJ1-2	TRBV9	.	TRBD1	TGTGCCAGCAGCCCCGGGACAGGGTCGGAGTATGGCTACACCTTC	CASSPGTGSEYGYTF
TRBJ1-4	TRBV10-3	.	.	TGTGCCATTAACGAACAGGGTCTTAATGAAAAACTGTTTTTT	CAINEQGLNEKLFF
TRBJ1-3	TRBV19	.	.	TGTGCCAGTAGTATGACCCGGGGGGCCTCTGGAAACACCATATATTTT	CASSMTRGASGNTIYF
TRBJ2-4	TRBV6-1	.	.	TGTGCCAGCAGTGGAGCCAGGGCCGGCAAAAACATTCAGTACTTC	CASSGARAGKNIQYF
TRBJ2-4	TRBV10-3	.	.	TGTGCCATCAGTGAGGGGCTGGGAAACATTCAGTACTTC	CAISEGLGNIQYF
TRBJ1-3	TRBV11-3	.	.	TGTGCCAGCAGCTTGGGGGGGCAGACCTCTGGAAACACCATATATTTT	CASSLGGQTSGNTIYF
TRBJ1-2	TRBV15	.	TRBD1	TGTGCCACCAGCAGAGATGGGACAGGCTATGGCTACACCTTC	CATSRDGTGYGYTF
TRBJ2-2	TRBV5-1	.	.	TGCGCCAGCAGCTTAAGTCTGGCCGCAGGCACCGGGGAGCTGTTTTTT	CASSLSLAAGTGELFF
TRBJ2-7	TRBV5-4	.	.	TGTGCCAGCAGCTACGACAGGAGCGAGCAGTACTTC	CASSYDRSEQYF
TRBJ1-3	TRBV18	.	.	TGTGCCAGCTCACCAAAGGGGGCTGGAAACACCATATATTTT	CASSPKGAGNTIYF
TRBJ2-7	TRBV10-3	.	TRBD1	TGTGCCATCAGTGGGGGCCGAGGACAGGGGATTCCCTCCTACGAGCAGTACTTC	CAISGGRGQGIPSYEQYF
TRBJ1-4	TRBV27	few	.	TGTGCCAGCAGTTTAAAGGAACCCGGGCGGGGCGCTAATGAAAAACTGTTTTTT	CASSLKEPGRGANEKLFF
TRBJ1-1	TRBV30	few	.	TGTGCCGGAGGTGGGTACACTGAAGCTTTCTTT	CAGGGYTEAFF
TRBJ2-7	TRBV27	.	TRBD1	TGTGCCAGCAGTCAAACTACCGGGACAGACTACGAGCAGTACTTC	CASSQTTGTDYEQYF
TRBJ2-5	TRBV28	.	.	TGTGCCAGCAGTTTAGGGCTAGCCGAGACCCAGTACTTC	CASSLGLAETQYF
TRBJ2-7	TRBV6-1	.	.	TGTGCCAGCAGTGAAATGGGGGCCCTCTCCTACGAGCAGTACTTC	CASSEMGALSYEQYF
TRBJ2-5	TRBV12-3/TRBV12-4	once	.	TGTGCCAGCAGTTTCTTACAAGAGACCCAGTACTTC	CASSFLQETQYF
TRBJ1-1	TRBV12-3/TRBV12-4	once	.	TGTGCCAGCACCATCATGGAGGGCACTGAAGCTTTCTTT	CASTIMEGTEAFF
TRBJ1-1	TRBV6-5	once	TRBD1	TGTGCCATCGCAGGGGGCGCATCGACTGAAGCTTTCTTT	CAIAGGASTEAFF
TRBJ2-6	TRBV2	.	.	TGTGCCAGCAGAGGGGCCCCCGGGGCCAACGTCCTGACTTTC	CASRGAPGANVLTF
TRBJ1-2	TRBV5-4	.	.	TGTGCCAGCAGCGCCCGGGTTCACTATGGCTACACCTTC	CASSARVHYGYTF
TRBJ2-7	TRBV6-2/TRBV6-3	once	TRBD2	TGTGCCAGCAGTTACTCGAGCGGGGAGAGCTCCTACGAGCAGTACTTC	CASSYSSGESSYEQYF
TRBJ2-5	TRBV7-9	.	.	TGTGCCAGCAGCTATCCCAAGCGGAGCGAGATAGAGACCCAGTACTTC	CASSYPKRSEIETQYF
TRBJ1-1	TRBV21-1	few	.	TGTGCCAGCAGCCTTAGACCAAAGGAGACTTTCTTT	CASSLRPKETFF
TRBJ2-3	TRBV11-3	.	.	TGTGCCAGCAGCTTAGGACAATTTCCCACAGATACGCAGTATTTT	CASSLGQFPTDTQYF
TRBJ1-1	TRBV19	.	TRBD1	TGTGCCAGTAGCCCCCCGGGACAGGGGGCCCCTGAAGCTTTCTTT	CASSPPGQGAPEAFF
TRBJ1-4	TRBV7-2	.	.	TGTGCCAGCAGCTTAGGAGGGTATGGAGAAAAACTGTTTTTT	CASSLGGYGEKLFF
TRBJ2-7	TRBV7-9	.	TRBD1	TGTGCCAGCAGCCGGGGACAGGACGAGCAGTACTTC	CASSRGQDEQYF
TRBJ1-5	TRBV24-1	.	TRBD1	TGTGCCACCGCGGACAGGGGAGGTCAGCCCCAGCATTTT	CATADRGGQPQHF
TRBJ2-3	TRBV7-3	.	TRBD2	TGTGCCAGCACCCCTCTCGGACTAGCAACAGATACGCAGTATTTT	CASTPLGLATDTQYF
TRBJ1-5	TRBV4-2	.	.	TGTGCCAGCAGCCAAGAGTCGGGTCAGAACAATCAGCCCCAGCATTTT	CASSQESGQNNQPQHF
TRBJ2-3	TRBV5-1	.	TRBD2	TGCGCCAGCAGCCCTACGGTTAGCGGGGGCCTCCTAGGGTATTTT	CASSPTVSGGLLGYF
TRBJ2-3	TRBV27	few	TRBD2	TGTGCCAGCAGCCTTAGGTCCCCACGACTAGCGGGGCTATTAGATACGCAGTATTTT	CASSLRSPRLAGLLDTQYF